This paragraph reports one TCR beta chain. This sample was included in a study of shared T cell receptors in the human thymus. Per the germline V gene, CDR1 is MNHNS and CDR2 is SASEGT. Trimming cost V 5 bases and J 6 bases; bases outside gene matches: 12. The CDR3 consists of 15 residues. TCRdb keeps only in-frame clones here, not all; method: immunoSEQ multiplex PCR. The sample holds about 660,000 clones, around 87% seen once. These data were also filed under a second study, of human thymus T cells. This second study says: A high degree of thymic repertoire overlap among unrelated individuals was reported in related research.

This TCR was recovered from a boy in the first two years of life with a congenital heart defect. What was sequenced was thymocytes. V gene TRBV6-1 combines with J gene TRBJ2-7; 8 bases fit TRBD1. In DNA form, the CDR3 reads TGTGCCAGCAGTTGGAGACAGGGGCCCTCACTCGAGCAGTACTTC. Translated, it gives CASSWRQGPSLEQYF.